This TCR beta chain was identified during a study of blood T cells in healthy people across ages. Findings and limits, study-wide: In long-lived donors, naive CD4+ cell counts and diversity exceeded those of aged donors. TCR beta diversity correlated strongly with naive T cell percentage.

Germline values: CDR1 SGHNT, CDR2 YENEEA. CDR3 length equals 18 residues. As concerns this clonotype: Antigen specificity is unknown.

With a J-beta primer mix and a sample-barcoded 5' primer, a second PCR ran roughly 7 to 11 cycles. Every molecule of cDNA carried a tag from a template-switch adaptor with 12 random nucleotides. TCRdb analysed the 5' RACE reads with MiXCR anew, one entry per CDR3 protein. Of about 320,000 distinct CDR3 sequences listed, 25% to 30% are singletons. Whenever a sample was processed, at least 7 million PBMCs were isolated. The chain has TRBV11-3 and TRBJ2-5; 11 positions agree with TRBD2. The last part of the DNA fits TRBJ2-1 better; the J call may be wrong. This clonotype was sampled from a woman aged 70-85 years in good health. Sequenced input: blood. CDR3 DNA: TGTGCCAGCAGCTCCATAGGCCGACTAGCGGGGCCTTCTAATGAGCAGTTCTTC. This translates into CASSSIGRLAGPSNEQFF.